What follows are 17 T cell receptor beta chains derived from one specimen sequenced in a study of CD8 T cells in ankylosing spondylitis. TCRdb fed the 5' RACE reads into MiXCR, producing one record per CDR3 protein. The table has a few hundred thousand distinct CDR3 sequences, 18% seen once. The material sequenced was blood, either unsorted or a sorted T cell fraction (not recorded which). These receptors all come from a male donor with ankylosing spondylitis or in good health (not recorded which).

This clonotype was detected only a few times. The genes are TRBV4-3 and TRBJ2-1; D uncertain. V lost 4 bases and J lost 5, with 9 bases in between. The germline V gene has CDR1 LGHNA and CDR2 YSLEER. This CDR3 has 13 amino acids. CDR3: CASSPIAHNEQFF. DNA for the CDR3: TGCGCCAGCAGCCCCATAGCTCACAATGAGCAGTTCTTC.

This clonotype has just a few counts. This chain uses TRBV25-1 with TRBJ2-5; D is ambiguous. Germline values: CDR1 MGHDK, CDR2 SYGVNS. The CDR3 extends over 14 amino acids. Trimming removed 1 base at V and 2 bases at J, with 8 bases between. CDR3 DNA sequence: TGTGCCAGCAGTGAATCCGGCACACAAGAGACCCAGTACTTC. Protein sequence: CASSESGTQETQYF.

This clonotype occurred many times. The V and J genes are TRBV7-8 and TRBJ2-7; possibly TRBD2 for D (7 bases). CDR3 length: 16 residues. The germline V and J ends were trimmed by 5 bases and 3 bases, with 20 bases remaining between them. Per the germline V gene, CDR1 is SGHVS and CDR2 is FQNEAQ. The CDR3 DNA sequence: TGTGCCAGCAGCGGGCGATTGGGGGGGCAAAACTACGAGCAGTACTTC. Protein sequence: CASSGRLGGQNYEQYF.

The chain joins TRBV6-2 or TRBV6-3 to TRBJ2-7; TRBD2 matches at 13 bases. The CDR3 length is 16 residues. The V gene's germline CDR1 is MNHEY and CDR2 SVGEGT. The ends lost 2 bases at V and 0 bases at J; junction bases unmatched: 1. CDR3 sequence (DNA): TGTGCCAGCAGTTACGGGACTAGCGGGACCTCCTACGAGCAGTACTTC. The encoded protein is CASSYGTSGTSYEQYF.

This clonotype was found many times. The chain couples TRBV3-1 to TRBJ2-6; tentative D call: TRBD2 (6 bases). The CDR3 spans 20 residues. Germline assignment: CDR1 LGHDT and CDR2 YNNKEL (reference sequence). The germline V and J ends were trimmed by 1 base and 0 bases, with 19 bases remaining between them. CDR3 coding DNA: TGTGCCAGCAGCCAAGTTGGAGGGCTTCAATTATCCTCTGGGGCCAACGTCCTGACTTTC. Its translation is CASSQVGGLQLSSGANVLTF.

This clonotype showed up just a few times. J is TRBJ2-7 and V is TRBV7-9; 8 nucleotides line up with TRBD2. The CDR3 covers 14 residues. Germline V lookup: CDR1 SEHNR, CDR2 FQNEAQ (reference sequence). Germline trimming cut 5 bases from V and 3 bases from J; bases unmatched to any gene: 6. CDR3 sequence reads: CASSPRGGHYEQYF. The CDR3 DNA is TGTGCCAGCAGCCCCCGGGGGGGCCACTACGAGCAGTACTTC.

The chain carries TRBV4-3 and TRBJ2-7; D is possibly TRBD1 (5 bases). Per the germline V gene, CDR1 is LGHNA and CDR2 is YSLEER. This CDR3 is 15 amino acids long. V lost 0 bases and J lost 1, with 10 bases in between. CDR3 amino acids: CASSQDRQGSYEQYF. As DNA, the CDR3 is TGCGCCAGCAGCCAAGATCGCCAGGGTTCCTACGAGCAGTACTTC.

The V and J genes are TRBV12-3 or TRBV12-4 and TRBJ2-1; 13 bases agree with TRBD2. The CDR3 totals 14 residues. V shed 5 bases and J 10 bases; nucleotides not matched to a gene: 5. The DNA for the CDR3 is TGTGCCAGCAGTCCGACTAGCGGGGGGCGGGAGCAGTTCTTC. Protein product: CASSPTSGGREQFF.

The V and J genes are TRBV12-3 or TRBV12-4 and TRBJ2-2, with D possibly matching TRBD2 (5 bases). The CDR3 totals 13 residues. With 5 bases removed from V and 6 bases from J, the gap between germline ends came to 10 bases. CDR3 in amino acids: CASSQGGPGELFF. DNA of the CDR3: TGTGCCAGCAGTCAAGGAGGTCCCGGGGAGCTGTTTTTT.

The gene calls are TRBV27 and TRBJ1-2; no clear D gene. The CDR3 covers 13 residues. Germline CDR1 MNHEY, CDR2 SMNVEV (reference sequence). V lost 2 bases and J lost 2, with 6 bases in between. The CDR3 region has the DNA TGTGCCAGCAGTTTAGGGTTCAACTATGGCTACACCTTC. Its protein product is CASSLGFNYGYTF.

This clonotype was counted only a few times. This chain links TRBV27 with TRBJ1-1, with a tentative D call TRBD1 (6 bases). Trimming removed 7 bases at V and 1 base at J, with 16 bases between. Germline values: CDR1 MNHEY, CDR2 SMNVEV (reference sequence). This CDR3 comprises 15 residues. The DNA of the CDR3 is TGTGCCAGCATTGGGTCGGGGGGCGAGAACACTGAAGCTTTCTTT. It codes for CASIGSGGENTEAFF.

This sequence joins TRBV27 and TRBJ2-7, with D tentatively TRBD2 (5 bases). The CDR3 contains 14 residues. Trimming pared 6 bases from V and 4 bases from J, leaving 16 bases between. Per the germline V gene, CDR1 is MNHEY and CDR2 is SMNVEV (reference sequence). This CDR3 reads CASRPGFTSYEQYF. CDR3 in DNA: TGTGCCAGCAGACCGGGATTCACCTCTTACGAGCAGTACTTC.

This clonotype was seen a handful of times. This rearrangement joins TRBV29-1 to TRBJ2-1; D ambiguous. Germline V CDR1 and CDR2: SQVTM, ANQGSEA. The germline V and J ends were trimmed by 0 bases and 10 bases, with 10 bases remaining between them. The CDR3 consists of 12 residues. CDR3 nucleotides: TGCAGCGTTGAAGATCTAGAGAGCGAGCAGTTCTTC. Protein: CSVEDLESEQFF.

A few counts support this clonotype. The chain employs TRBV6-5 and TRBJ2-7, with D unclear. Germline values: CDR1 MNHEY, CDR2 SVGAGI. CDR3 length equals 14 residues. The ends were cut back, 0 bases at V and 5 bases at J, with 11 bases in the middle. This chain's CDR3 is CASSYSGRLNEQYF. The CDR3 DNA sequence: TGTGCCAGCAGTTACTCGGGCAGACTCAACGAGCAGTACTTC.

This clonotype turned up a few times. The chain combines TRBV15 with TRBJ2-2; D gene uncertain. The CDR3 covers 14 residues. Germline CDR1 and CDR2: LNHNV and YYDKDF (reference sequence). V lost 2 bases to trimming and J lost 2 bases, with 6 bases between them. CDR3 protein: CATSRTPNTGELFF. CDR3 DNA sequence: TGTGCCACCAGCAGAACGCCCAACACCGGGGAGCTGTTTTTT.

This clonotype was detected many times. This chain links TRBV7-6 with TRBJ2-2; D ambiguous. Deletions cut 5 bases from V and 5 bases from J, with 9 bases between. The CDR3 is 13 amino acids. From germline, CDR1 is SGHVS and CDR2 FNYEAQ. The CDR3 coding sequence is TGTGCCAGCAGCCCCCTTGGGACCGGGGAGCTGTTTTTT. As protein: CASSPLGTGELFF.

V usage is TRBV12-3 or TRBV12-4 and J usage is TRBJ2-1; D not resolved. The CDR3 runs to 11 residues. The germline V and J ends were trimmed by 4 bases and 10 bases, with 8 bases remaining between them. The CDR3 here is CASSYFGEQFF. CDR3 DNA sequence: TGTGCCAGCAGTTATTTCGGGGAGCAGTTCTTC.